This TCR beta chain derives from a study of cytomegalovirus exposure and HLA in healthy donors. With 60 Vbeta and 13 Jbeta primers, the PCR was carried out. Some clones are missing from TCRdb's copy, which holds only in-frame ones; the method was immunoSEQ multiplex PCR. The table records approximately 150,000 clones, about three quarters of them present only once. To note about this clone: Its antigen is not known.

The study, taken as a whole, reports: Per published reports, the classifier diagnosed cytomegalovirus status with high specificity and sensitivity. Earlier findings revealed that most TCR beta V segments proved productive either about 87% or about 30% of the time. HLA restriction was apparent for most CMV-associated TCR beta chains in a later analysis. The study listed some 160 cytomegalovirus-associated TCR beta chains.

The CDR3 sequence is 13 residues long. V was cut by 5 bases and J by 5 bases, with 13 bases left in between. CDR1 and CDR2 from the germline V gene are MNHEY and SVGAGI. The sequence was obtained from a woman in her late teens or twenties in good health and CMV-seronegative. The chain couples TRBV6-5 to TRBJ2-7; D might be TRBD1 (6 bases). Sequencing input: PBMCs. The CDR3 region is CASSTQGTDEQYF. CDR3 coding DNA: TGTGCCAGCAGTACCCAGGGGACGGACGAGCAGTACTTC.